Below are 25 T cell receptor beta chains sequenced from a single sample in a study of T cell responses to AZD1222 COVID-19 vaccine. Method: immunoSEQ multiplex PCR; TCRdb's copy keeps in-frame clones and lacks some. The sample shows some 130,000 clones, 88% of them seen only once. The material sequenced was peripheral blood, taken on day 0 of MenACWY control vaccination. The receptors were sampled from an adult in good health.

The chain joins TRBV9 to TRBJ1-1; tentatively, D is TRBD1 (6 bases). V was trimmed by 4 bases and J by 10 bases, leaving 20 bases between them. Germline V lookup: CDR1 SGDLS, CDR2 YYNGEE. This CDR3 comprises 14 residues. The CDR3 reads CASSPHGGQMAAFF. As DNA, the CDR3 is TGTGCCAGCAGCCCCCATGGAGGACAGATGGCAGCTTTCTTT.

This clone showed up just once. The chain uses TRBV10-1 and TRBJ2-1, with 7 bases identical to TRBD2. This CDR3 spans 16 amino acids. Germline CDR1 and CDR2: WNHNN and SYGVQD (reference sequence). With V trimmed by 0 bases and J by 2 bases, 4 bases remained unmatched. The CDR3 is CASSESGGSPYNEQFF. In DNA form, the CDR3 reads TGCGCCAGCAGTGAGTCGGGCGGGAGTCCCTACAATGAGCAGTTCTTC.

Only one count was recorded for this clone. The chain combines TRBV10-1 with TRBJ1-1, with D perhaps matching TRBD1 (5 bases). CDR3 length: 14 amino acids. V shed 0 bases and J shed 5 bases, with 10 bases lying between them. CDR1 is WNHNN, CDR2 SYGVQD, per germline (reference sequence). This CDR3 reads CASSESTGGTEAFF. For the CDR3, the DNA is TGCGCCAGCAGTGAGTCGACCGGGGGGACTGAAGCTTTCTTT.

The CDR3 DNA reads TGTGCCAGCTCACCCTACGACAGGAAGAATGAGCAGTTCTTC. It specifies CASSPYDRKNEQFF. The V and J genes are TRBV18 and TRBJ2-1; a weak D match, TRBD1 (6 bases). Germline V lookup: CDR1 KGHSH, CDR2 LQKENI. This CDR3 spans 14 amino acids. Trimming removed 3 bases from V and 7 bases from J, with 13 bases in between.

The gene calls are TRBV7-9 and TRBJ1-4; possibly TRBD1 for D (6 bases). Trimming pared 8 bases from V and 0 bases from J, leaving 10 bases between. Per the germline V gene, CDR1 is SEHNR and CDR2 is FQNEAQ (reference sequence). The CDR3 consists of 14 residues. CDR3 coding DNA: TGTGCCAGCCTTCCAGGGGCAACTAATGAAAAACTGTTTTTT. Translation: CASLPGATNEKLFF.

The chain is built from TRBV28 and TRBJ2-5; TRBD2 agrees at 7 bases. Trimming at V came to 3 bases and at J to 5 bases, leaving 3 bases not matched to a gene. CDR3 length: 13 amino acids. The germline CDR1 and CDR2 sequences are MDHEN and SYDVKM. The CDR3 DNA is TGTGCCAGCAGTTTGGGAGGGGTTGAGACCCAGTACTTC. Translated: CASSLGGVETQYF.

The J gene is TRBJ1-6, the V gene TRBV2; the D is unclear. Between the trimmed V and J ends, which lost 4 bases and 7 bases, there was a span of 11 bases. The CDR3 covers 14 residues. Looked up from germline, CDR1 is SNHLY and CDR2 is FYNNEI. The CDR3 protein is CASSVLGANSPLHF. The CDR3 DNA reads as TGTGCCAGCAGTGTTTTGGGAGCCAATTCACCCCTCCACTTT.

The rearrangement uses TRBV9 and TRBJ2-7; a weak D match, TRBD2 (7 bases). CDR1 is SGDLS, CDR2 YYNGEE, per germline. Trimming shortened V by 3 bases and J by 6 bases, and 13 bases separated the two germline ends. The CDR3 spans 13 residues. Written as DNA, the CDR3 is TGTGCCAGCAGCGCGCCCGGGGGGCCCGAGCAGTACTTC. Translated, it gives CASSAPGGPEQYF.

CDR3 in amino acids: CASSLTIRGDGYTF. CDR3 in DNA: TGTGCCAGCAGCCTTACTATACGAGGCGATGGCTACACCTTC. V gene TRBV5-5 combines with J gene TRBJ1-2; D call uncertain. The V gene's germline CDR1 is SGHKS and CDR2 YYEKEE (reference sequence). V shed 4 bases and J shed 6 bases, with 16 bases lying between them. The CDR3 contains 14 residues.

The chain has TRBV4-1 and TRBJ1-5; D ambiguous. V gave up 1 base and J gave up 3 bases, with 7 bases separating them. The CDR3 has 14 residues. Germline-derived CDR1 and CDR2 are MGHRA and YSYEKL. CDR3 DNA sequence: TGCGCCAGCAGCCAAGGTAGGGACAATCAGCCCCAGCATTTT. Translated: CASSQGRDNQPQHF.

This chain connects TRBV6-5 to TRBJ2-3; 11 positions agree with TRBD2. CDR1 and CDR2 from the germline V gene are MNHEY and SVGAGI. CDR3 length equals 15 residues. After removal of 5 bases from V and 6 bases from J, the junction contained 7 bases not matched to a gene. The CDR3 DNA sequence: TGTGCCAGCAGTCTAGCGGGAGGAGTATTTGATACGCAGTATTTT. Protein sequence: CASSLAGGVFDTQYF.

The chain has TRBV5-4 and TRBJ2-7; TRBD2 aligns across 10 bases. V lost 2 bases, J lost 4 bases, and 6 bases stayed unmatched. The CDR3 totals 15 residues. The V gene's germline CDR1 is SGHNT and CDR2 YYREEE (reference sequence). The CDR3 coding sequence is TGTGCCAGCAGCTTCCCCGGGACTAGCGTATACGAGCAGTACTTC. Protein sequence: CASSFPGTSVYEQYF.

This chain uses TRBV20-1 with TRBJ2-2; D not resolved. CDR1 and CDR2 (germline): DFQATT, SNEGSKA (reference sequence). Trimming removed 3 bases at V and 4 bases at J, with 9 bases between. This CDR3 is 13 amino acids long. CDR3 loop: CSASRPLTGELFF. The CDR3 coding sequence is TGCAGTGCTAGTAGGCCCCTCACCGGGGAGCTGTTTTTT.

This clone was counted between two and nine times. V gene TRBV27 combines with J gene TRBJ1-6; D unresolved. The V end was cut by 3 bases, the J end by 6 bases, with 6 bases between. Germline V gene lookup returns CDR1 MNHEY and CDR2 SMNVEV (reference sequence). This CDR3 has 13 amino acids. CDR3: CASSFRVNSPLHF. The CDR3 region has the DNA TGTGCCAGCAGTTTTAGGGTTAATTCACCCCTCCACTTT.

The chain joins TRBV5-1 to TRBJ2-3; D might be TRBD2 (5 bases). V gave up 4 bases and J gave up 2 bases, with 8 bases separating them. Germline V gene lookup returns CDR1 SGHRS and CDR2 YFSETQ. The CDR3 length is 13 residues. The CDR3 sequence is CASSQDSTDTQYF. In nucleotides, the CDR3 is TGCGCCAGCAGCCAGGACTCCACAGATACGCAGTATTTT.

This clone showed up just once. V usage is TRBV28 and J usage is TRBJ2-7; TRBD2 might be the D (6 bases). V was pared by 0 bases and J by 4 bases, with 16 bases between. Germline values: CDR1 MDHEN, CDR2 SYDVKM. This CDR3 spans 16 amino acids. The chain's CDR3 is CASSLWGLGGGYEQYF. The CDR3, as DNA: TGTGCCAGCAGTTTATGGGGTTTGGGGGGTGGGTACGAGCAGTACTTC.

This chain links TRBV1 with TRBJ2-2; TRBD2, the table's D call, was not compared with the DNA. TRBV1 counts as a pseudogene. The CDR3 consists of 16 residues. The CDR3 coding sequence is TGCACCAGCAGCCAAGAATGGCGGGAGAACACCGGGGAGCTGTTTTTT. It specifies CTSSQEWRENTGELFF.

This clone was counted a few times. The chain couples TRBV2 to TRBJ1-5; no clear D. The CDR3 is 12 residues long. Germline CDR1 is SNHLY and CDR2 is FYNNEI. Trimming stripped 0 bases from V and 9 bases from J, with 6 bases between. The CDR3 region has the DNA TGTGCCAGCAGTGAAGCCCGAGTGCCCCAGCATTTT. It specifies CASSEARVPQHF.

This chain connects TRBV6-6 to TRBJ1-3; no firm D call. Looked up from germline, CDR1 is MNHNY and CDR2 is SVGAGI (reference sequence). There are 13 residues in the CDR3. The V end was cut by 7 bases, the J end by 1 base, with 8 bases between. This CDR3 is CASMESSGNTIYF. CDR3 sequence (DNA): TGTGCCAGCATGGAGAGTTCTGGAAACACCATATATTTT.

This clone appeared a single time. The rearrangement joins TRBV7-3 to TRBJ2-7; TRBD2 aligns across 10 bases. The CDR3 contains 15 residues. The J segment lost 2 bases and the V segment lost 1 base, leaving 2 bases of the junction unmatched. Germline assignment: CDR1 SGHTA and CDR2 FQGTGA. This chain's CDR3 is CASSLSLAGAYEQYF. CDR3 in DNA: TGTGCCAGCAGCTTAAGCCTAGCGGGAGCCTACGAGCAGTACTTC.

The chain's CDR3 is CASSLPQGADEKLFF. The CDR3 nucleotides are TGTGCCAGCAGTTTACCGCAGGGGGCGGATGAAAAACTGTTTTTT. The J gene is TRBJ1-4, the V gene TRBV28, with 8 bases fitting TRBD1. The CDR3 is made up of 15 amino acids. V trimming: 2 bases; J trimming: 6 bases; junction bases outside the gene matches: 5. Germline CDR1 MDHEN, CDR2 SYDVKM.

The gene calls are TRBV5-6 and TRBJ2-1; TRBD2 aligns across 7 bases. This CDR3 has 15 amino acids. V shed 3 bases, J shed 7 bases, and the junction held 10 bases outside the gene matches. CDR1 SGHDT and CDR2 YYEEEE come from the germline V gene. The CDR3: CASSSVLAPANEQFF. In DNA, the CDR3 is TGTGCCAGCAGCTCAGTACTAGCGCCGGCTAATGAGCAGTTCTTC. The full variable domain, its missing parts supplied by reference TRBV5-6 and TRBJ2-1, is DAGVTQSPTHLIKTRGQQVTLRCSPKSGHDTVSWYQQALGQGPQFIFQYYEEEERQRGNFPDRFSGHQFPNYSSELNVNALLLGDSALYLCASSSVLAPANEQFFGPGTRLTVL.

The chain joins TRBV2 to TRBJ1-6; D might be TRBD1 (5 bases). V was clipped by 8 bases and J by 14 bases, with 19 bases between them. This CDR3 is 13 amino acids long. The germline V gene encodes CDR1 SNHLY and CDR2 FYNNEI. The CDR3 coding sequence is TGTGCCAGCGACGGGGATTATGGGGGAGCCCTCCACTTT. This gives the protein CASDGDYGGALHF.

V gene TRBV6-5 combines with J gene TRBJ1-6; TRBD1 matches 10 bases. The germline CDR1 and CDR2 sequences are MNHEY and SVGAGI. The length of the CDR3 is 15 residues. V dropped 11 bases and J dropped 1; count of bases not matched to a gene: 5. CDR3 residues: CAGRQGASYNSPLHF. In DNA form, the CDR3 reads TGTGCCGGACGACAGGGGGCGTCCTATAATTCACCCCTCCACTTT.

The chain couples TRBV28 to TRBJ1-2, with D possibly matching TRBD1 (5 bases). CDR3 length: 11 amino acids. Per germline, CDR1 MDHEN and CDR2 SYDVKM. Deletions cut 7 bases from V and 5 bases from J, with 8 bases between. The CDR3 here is CASTAGYGYTF. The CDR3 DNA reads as TGTGCCAGCACCGCAGGGTATGGCTACACCTTC.